The TCR beta chain described here comes from a study of blood T cell repertoires in COVID-19. About the research overall: Specimens from acute and convalescent COVID-19 originated in the United States, Italy and Spain.

Generated by immunoSEQ multiplex PCR, the TCRdb table keeps only in-frame clones and is missing some. The sample shows 300,000 to 350,000 clones, over 80% of them seen only once. The germline V and J ends were trimmed by 5 bases and 5 bases, with 20 bases remaining between them. The germline V gene encodes CDR1 SGHTA and CDR2 FQGNSA. There are 16 residues in the CDR3. This rearrangement joins TRBV7-2 to TRBJ2-3; weak D call: TRBD1 (7 bases). Sequencing used PBMCs or T cells enriched from blood (not recorded which). This TCR was sampled from a woman aged 18 to 35 who had recovered from COVID-19. The CDR3 bases are TGTGCCAGCAGCCCCACGGACAGGACAGCGGGAGATACGCAGTATTTT. It specifies CASSPTDRTAGDTQYF.